This T cell receptor beta chain was recorded in a study of cytomegalovirus exposure and HLA in healthy donors. Study outcomes and limitations: As a later analysis revealed, the rate of TCR association differed by HLA locus, with DRB1 most and HLA-C fewest.

This CDR3 contains 16 residues. CDR1 is MNHEY and CDR2 is SVGAGI in the germline V gene. The V and J ends lost 2 bases and 6 bases respectively, with 14 bases between them. Primers: 60 Vbeta forward and 13 Jbeta reverse. Some clones are missing from TCRdb's copy, which holds only in-frame ones; the method was immunoSEQ multiplex PCR. The repertoire holds under 200,000 clones, with roughly three quarters as singletons. Turning to this clone: The antigen is undetermined.

The clonotype comes from a male donor in good health and CMV-seropositive. Sequenced sample: PBMCs. The chain uses TRBV6-5 and TRBJ1-6; D possibly corresponds to TRBD1 (6 bases). The CDR3 loop reads CASSYRRGLINSPLHF. In DNA, the CDR3 is TGTGCCAGCAGTTACCGGCGGGGGCTCATTAATTCACCCCTCCACTTT.